The present entry profiles one T cell receptor (beta chain) with its context. The antigen remains unidentified. Clones were sequenced by immunoSEQ multiplex PCR, and TCRdb holds only the in-frame ones, with some missing. The profile shows around 120,000 clones, around 92% of them singletons. This specimen comes from a study of T cell responses to AZD1222 COVID-19 vaccine. The CDR3 totals 16 residues. Germline lookup yields CDR1 MNHEY and CDR2 SMNVEV (reference sequence). V was clipped by 3 bases and J by 3 bases; unmatched bases: 3. Study outcomes and limitations: It should be noted that donors were predominantly white British and more often female, and clonal diversity was possibly underestimated. The study found Spike-specific TCR breadth and depth rose after two AZD1222 doses. Spike regions recognized by vaccine-associated CD4 TCRs spanned the protein, led by 160-218 and 743-854.

The material was peripheral blood, obtained on day 0 of AZD1222 vaccination. This chain links TRBV27 with TRBJ2-2, with 11 bases identical to TRBD1. The sequence was collected from an adult in good health. CDR3 protein: CASSFRDRGYTGELFF. The CDR3 DNA reads TGTGCCAGCAGTTTCCGGGACAGGGGGTACACCGGGGAGCTGTTTTTT.